These 21 T cell receptor beta chains came from one sample sequenced in a study of blood T cell repertoires in COVID-19. This table comes from immunoSEQ multiplex PCR, and its TCRdb copy is limited to in-frame clones, with some not included. The data contain some 80,000 clones, around nine tenths of them singletons. The sequenced sample consisted of peripheral blood. All receptors come from a woman older than 75 with active or convalescent COVID-19.

The V gene is TRBV6-5, the J gene TRBJ1-1, with D unclear. V was trimmed by 10 bases and J by 0 bases, leaving 6 bases between them. The germline gives CDR1 MNHEY, CDR2 SVGAGI. There are 11 residues in the CDR3. The CDR3 sequence: CATHMNTEAFF. The DNA of the CDR3 is TGTGCCACACATATGAACACTGAAGCTTTCTTT.

CDR3 sequence: CAWSVQVGSGTVGYTF. In DNA, the CDR3 is TGTGCCTGGAGTGTACAGGTGGGCTCCGGAACGGTAGGCTACACCTTC. V usage is TRBV30 and J usage is TRBJ1-2; TRBD1 might be the D (5 bases). Germline assignment: CDR1 GTSNPN and CDR2 SVGIG (reference sequence). This CDR3 region has 16 residues. The ends were cut back, 0 bases at V and 8 bases at J, with 22 bases in the middle.

On this clone itself: This sample includes further DNA sequences coding for the same CDR3. CDR3 sequence (DNA): TGTGCCAGCAGCTTAGAACCGGGACAGGGGTCCCACGAGCAGTACTTC. This sequence encodes CASSLEPGQGSHEQYF. V is TRBV7-8 and J is TRBJ2-7; 10 bases agree with TRBD1. The junction had 8 bases not matched to a gene; V was cut back by 1 base and J by 5 bases. The CDR3 length is 16 residues. In germline, CDR1 is SGHVS, CDR2 FQNEAQ.

This clone has only a few counts. The rearrangement joins TRBV5-4 to TRBJ2-5, with D possibly matching TRBD1 (5 bases). CDR3 length: 14 residues. The V end lost 2 bases, the J end lost 3 bases, and 11 bases lay between the germline ends. Per the germline V gene, CDR1 is SGHNT and CDR2 is YYREEE (reference sequence). As DNA, the CDR3 is TGTGCCAGCAGCTTTCCCTCCAGGGAAGAGACCCAGTACTTC. It translates to CASSFPSREETQYF.

The V gene is TRBV25-1, the J gene TRBJ2-3, with D perhaps TRBD2 (6 bases). Germline CDR1 and CDR2: MGHDK and SYGVNS. The V end lost 1 base, the J end lost 2 bases, and 13 bases lay between the germline ends. This CDR3 is built from 16 residues. The CDR3 region is CASSESAGGTTDTQYF. CDR3 coding DNA: TGTGCCAGCAGTGAATCGGCTGGAGGGACCACAGATACGCAGTATTTT.

The V gene is TRBV3-1 (or the pseudogene TRBV3-2), the J gene TRBJ2-6; TRBD1 aligns across 7 bases. Germline values: CDR1 LGHDT, CDR2 YNNKEL (reference sequence). This CDR3 is 18 amino acids long. J lost 0 bases, V lost 4 bases, and 9 bases had no gene match. CDR3: CASSRTGDRPSGANVLTF. Here the CDR3 DNA reads TGTGCCAGCAGCCGCACAGGGGACCGGCCCTCTGGGGCCAACGTCCTGACTTTC.

This clone has a count of ten or more. This chain links TRBV21-1 with TRBJ2-5; the table's D call, TRBD2, was not checked against the DNA. TRBV21-1 has pseudogene status. CDR3 length equals 19 residues. The CDR3 DNA reads as TGTGCCAGCAGCAAACCTCCGGGACTAGCGGGAGGGCCGGGAGAGACCCAGTACTTC. Protein sequence: CASSKPPGLAGGPGETQYF.

The gene calls are TRBV5-1 and TRBJ2-2, with a weak D call TRBD2 (6 bases). Deletions cut 0 bases from V and 3 bases from J, with 9 bases between. The germline gives CDR1 SGHRS, CDR2 YFSETQ. This CDR3 has 15 residues. The CDR3: CASSLDGGDTGELFF. The CDR3 coding sequence is TGCGCCAGCAGCTTGGACGGAGGGGACACCGGGGAGCTGTTTTTT.

V is TRBV28 and J is TRBJ2-7; 11 bases are shared with TRBD2. Germline values: CDR1 MDHEN, CDR2 SYDVKM. The junction had 5 bases not matched to a gene; V was cut back by 6 bases and J by 1 base. The CDR3 covers 15 residues. For the CDR3, the DNA is TGTGCCAGCAGGAGTCTAGCGGGAGGATCCTACGAGCAGTACTTC. Protein sequence: CASRSLAGGSYEQYF.

The gene calls are TRBV7-2 and TRBJ2-1, with 9 bases identical to TRBD2. The germline CDR1 and CDR2 sequences are SGHTA and FQGNSA. The CDR3 has 15 amino acids. J gave up 7 bases and V 5 bases, and 9 bases lay outside the gene matches. The CDR3 spells CASSLLGLARNEQFF. The CDR3 region has the DNA TGTGCCAGCAGCCTTCTTGGACTAGCGAGGAATGAGCAGTTCTTC.

This clone has only one observation. This chain uses TRBV28 with TRBJ2-1; TRBD2 matches at 11 bases. The length of the CDR3 is 14 residues. J lost 8 bases, V lost 7 bases, and 7 bases had no gene match. From germline, CDR1 is MDHEN and CDR2 SYDVKM. In nucleotides, the CDR3 is TGTGCCAGCATACTAGCGGGGGTTCTCGATGAGCAGTTCTTC. This sequence encodes CASILAGVLDEQFF. Full variable domain (missing parts from reference TRBV28 and TRBJ2-1): DVKVTQSSRYLVKRTGEKVFLECVQDMDHENMFWYRQDPGLGLRLIYFSYDVKMKEKGDIPEGYSVSREKKERFSLILESASTNQTSMYLCASILAGVLDEQFFGPGTRLTVL.

The chain employs TRBV6-5 and TRBJ1-2; D unresolved. Germline V gene lookup returns CDR1 MNHEY and CDR2 SVGAGI. CDR3 size: 13 residues. Trimming shortened V by 6 bases and J by 4 bases, and 12 bases separated the two germline ends. The CDR3: CASRSQAFYGYTF. CDR3 in DNA: TGTGCCAGCAGAAGCCAGGCGTTCTATGGCTACACCTTC.

The chain couples TRBV23-1 to TRBJ2-7; a weak D match, TRBD1 (6 bases). TRBV23-1 is an ORF; its function is uncertain. The length of the CDR3 is 14 residues. Trimming shortened V by 4 bases and J by 2 bases, and 12 bases separated the two germline ends. This CDR3 reads CASSRGTLTYEQYF. In DNA form, the CDR3 reads TGCGCCAGCAGTCGTGGGACATTAACCTACGAGCAGTACTTC.

This clone was counted once. The chain employs TRBV5-1 and TRBJ2-2, with 9 nucleotides matching TRBD2. CDR3 length: 16 residues. After removal of 0 bases from V and 6 bases from J, the junction contained 6 bases not matched to a gene. CDR1 SGHRS and CDR2 YFSETQ come from the germline V gene. This CDR3 is CASSLGWTSVPGELFF. The CDR3 region has the DNA TGCGCCAGCAGCTTGGGGTGGACTAGCGTCCCCGGGGAGCTGTTTTTT.

This chain uses TRBV3-1 (or the pseudogene TRBV3-2) with TRBJ2-7, with 8 bases fitting TRBD2. Germline CDR1 LGHDT, CDR2 YNNKEL (reference sequence). With 1 base clipped from V and 5 bases from J, the junction kept 7 bases outside the gene matches. This CDR3 comprises 15 residues. For the CDR3, the DNA is TGTGCCAGCAGCCAAGCGGCGACTAGCGTCCACGAGCAGTACTTC. It translates to CASSQAATSVHEQYF.

This clone was seen only once. The rearrangement joins TRBV7-6 to TRBJ2-2; D is perhaps TRBD1 (5 bases). CDR1 and CDR2 from the germline V gene are SGHVS and FNYEAQ. V gave up 2 bases and J gave up 6 bases, with 13 bases separating them. The CDR3 length is 15 residues. The CDR3 DNA reads as TGTGCCAGCAGCTTAACAGGAGAAAGTGCCGGGGAGCTGTTTTTT. It encodes CASSLTGESAGELFF.

This chain uses TRBV18 with TRBJ2-5; possibly TRBD2 for D (6 bases). Germline CDR1 and CDR2: KGHSH and LQKENI. V lost 4 bases to trimming and J lost 7 bases, with 13 bases between them. The CDR3 sequence is 13 residues long. DNA for the CDR3: TGTGCCAGCTCACTCTGGGAGGCAAGGACCCAGTACTTC. This codes for CASSLWEARTQYF.

The chain uses TRBV7-2 and TRBJ1-6; no clear D. Germline V lookup: CDR1 SGHTA, CDR2 FQGNSA. The CDR3 is made up of 13 amino acids. Trimming removed 2 bases at V and 9 bases at J, with 8 bases between. The CDR3 DNA reads as TGTGCCAGCAGCTTATCCCCCAGTTCACCCCTCCACTTT. Its protein is CASSLSPSSPLHF.

The rearrangement joins TRBV29-1 to TRBJ2-7; 10 bases are a match to TRBD1. In germline, CDR1 is SQVTM, CDR2 ANQGSEA. Trimming took 6 bases from V and 3 from J; bases not matched to a gene: 2. This CDR3 spans 12 amino acids. The CDR3 here is CSVGQGDYEQYF. CDR3 bases: TGCAGCGTCGGACAGGGGGACTACGAGCAGTACTTC.

This chain uses TRBV5-4 with TRBJ2-7, with 9 bases identical to TRBD1. Per germline, CDR1 SGHNT and CDR2 YYREEE (reference sequence). The CDR3 totals 14 residues. The V gene end was trimmed by 3 bases and the J gene end by 5 bases; junction bases not matched to a gene: 6. In DNA, the CDR3 is TGTGCCAGCAGCTCTTACAGGGGGCAGGACGAGCAGTACTTC. As protein: CASSSYRGQDEQYF.

The chain has TRBV28 and TRBJ2-3; TRBD2 matches at 14 bases. From germline, CDR1 is MDHEN and CDR2 SYDVKM. The CDR3 runs to 14 residues. J was trimmed by 4 bases and V by 8 bases; bases with no gene match: 2. As DNA, the CDR3 is TGTGCCAGCGGGGGACTAGCGGGAGCAGATACGCAGTATTTT. Translation gives CASGGLAGADTQYF.